This T cell receptor (beta chain) was recovered during a study of blood T cells in healthy people across ages. Background on the study: About one barcoded beta molecule per two T cells was the capture yield of template switching.

The study's findings and limits: Since the PBMCs were unsorted, naive and antigen-experienced cells could not be conclusively compared. More naive CD4+ cells and higher diversity were found in long-lived than in aged donors. CMV infection status of these donors was not known.

Germline V gene lookup returns CDR1 SQVTM and CDR2 ANQGSEA. This CDR3 comprises 14 residues. A second PCR, run for roughly 7 to 11 cycles, used a sample-barcoded 5' primer plus a J-beta primer mix. TCRdb passed the 5' RACE reads through MiXCR, listing each CDR3 protein once. The table lists 1.4 million or so distinct CDR3 sequences, around 40% of them singletons, with about 4% in the top ten. In regard to this clonotype: The antigen remains undetermined. Its ends do not fully match the called genes, so a read error is possible.

The receptor's source is a woman between 18 and 30 years old in good health. The sequenced sample was blood. The chain has TRBV29-1 and TRBJ2-1; tentatively, D is TRBD2 (5 bases). In DNA, the CDR3 is TGCAGCGTCGAAGTGGCAGATTGGAGGAATGAGCAGTTCTTC. It yields the protein CSVEVADWRNEQFF.